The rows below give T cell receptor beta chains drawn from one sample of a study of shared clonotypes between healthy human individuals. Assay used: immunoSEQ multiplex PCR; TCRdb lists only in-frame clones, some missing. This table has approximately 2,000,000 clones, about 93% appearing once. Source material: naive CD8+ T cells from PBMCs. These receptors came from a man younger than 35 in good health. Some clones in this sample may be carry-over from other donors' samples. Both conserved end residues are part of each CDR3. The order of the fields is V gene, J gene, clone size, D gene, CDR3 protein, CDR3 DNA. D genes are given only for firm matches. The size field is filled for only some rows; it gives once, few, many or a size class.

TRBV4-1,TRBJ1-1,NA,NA,CASSQDRVGAAEAFF,TGCGCCAGCAGCCAAGATCGAGTGGGCGCGGCTGAAGCTTTCTTT
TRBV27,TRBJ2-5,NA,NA,CASHPGSGVYQETQYF,TGTGCCAGCCATCCGGGGTCGGGGGTGTACCAAGAGACCCAGTACTTC
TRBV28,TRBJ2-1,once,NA,CASSLSRGRNEQFF,TGTGCCAGCAGTCTCAGTAGGGGTAGGAATGAGCAGTTCTTC
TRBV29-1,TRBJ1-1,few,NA,CSALTTEAFF,TGCAGCGCCCTAACCACTGAAGCTTTCTTT
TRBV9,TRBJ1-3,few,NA,CASSVGAVGNTIYF,TGTGCCAGCAGCGTAGGGGCAGTCGGAAACACCATATATTTT
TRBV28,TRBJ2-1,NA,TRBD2,CASRYGTSGRTYNEQFF,TGTGCCAGCAGATACGGGACTAGCGGGAGGACCTACAATGAGCAGTTCTTC
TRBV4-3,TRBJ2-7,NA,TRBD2,CASSQAGGALGYEQYF,TGCGCCAGCAGCCAAGCGGGGGGGGCCCTAGGCTACGAGCAGTACTTC
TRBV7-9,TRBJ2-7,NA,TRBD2,CASSVPREGVYEQYF,TGTGCCAGCAGCGTCCCGCGGGAGGGAGTCTACGAGCAGTACTTC
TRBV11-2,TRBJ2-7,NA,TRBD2,CASTSRGAYEQYF,TGTGCCAGCACCTCTCGGGGGGCCTACGAGCAGTACTTC
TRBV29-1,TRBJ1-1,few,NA,CSVGLRGGDTEAFF,TGCAGCGTTGGACTCCGGGGCGGGGACACTGAAGCTTTCTTT
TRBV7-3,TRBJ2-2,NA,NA,CASSLGAPGELFF,TGTGCCAGCAGCTTAGGGGCCCCCGGGGAGCTGTTTTTT
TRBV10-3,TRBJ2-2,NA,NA,CAISERASLNTGELFF,TGTGCCATCAGTGAGAGGGCTAGCCTGAACACCGGGGAGCTGTTTTTT
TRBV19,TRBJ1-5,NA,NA,CASGWDLPQHF,TGTGCCAGTGGCTGGGATCTTCCCCAGCATTTT
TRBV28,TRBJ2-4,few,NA,CATLGGGERYF,TGTGCCACCTTAGGAGGGGGAGAACGGTACTTC
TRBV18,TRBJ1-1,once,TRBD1,CASSPVPEDRGLNTEAFF,TGTGCCAGCTCACCGGTCCCCGAGGACAGGGGGCTGAACACTGAAGCTTTCTTT
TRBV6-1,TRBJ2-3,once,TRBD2,CASSEWASGSTDTQYF,TGTGCCAGCAGTGAATGGGCTAGCGGCAGCACAGATACGCAGTATTTT
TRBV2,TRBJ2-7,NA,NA,CASVIAGRGKYEQYF,TGTGCCAGCGTGATTGCGGGCAGGGGAAAATACGAGCAGTACTTC
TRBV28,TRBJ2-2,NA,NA,CASSFRQDWGTGELFF,TGTGCCAGCAGTTTCCGGCAGGACTGGGGGACCGGGGAGCTGTTTTTT
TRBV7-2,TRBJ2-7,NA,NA,CASSLGLINSYEQYF,TGTGCCAGCAGCTTAGGACTAATTAACTCCTACGAGCAGTACTTC
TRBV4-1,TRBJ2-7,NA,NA,CASSQLTEQYF,TGCGCCAGCAGCCAGCTAACCGAGCAGTACTTC
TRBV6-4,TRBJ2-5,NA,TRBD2,CATPPASGSFTRETQYF,TGTGCCACCCCCCCGGCTAGCGGGAGTTTCACAAGGGAGACCCAGTACTTC
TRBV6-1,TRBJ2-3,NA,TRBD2,CASSEAAGGQTDTQYF,TGTGCCAGCAGTGAAGCCGCGGGAGGGCAGACAGATACGCAGTATTTT
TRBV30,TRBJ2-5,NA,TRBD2,CAWSVAGGRETQYF,TGTGCCTGGAGTGTAGCGGGAGGCCGTGAGACCCAGTACTTC
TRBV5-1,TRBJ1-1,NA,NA,CASSLGIEAVNTEAFF,TGCGCCAGCAGCTTGGGTATTGAGGCAGTTAACACTGAAGCTTTCTTT
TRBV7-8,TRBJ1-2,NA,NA,CASRPKWVGTENNYGYTF,TGTGCCAGCAGGCCAAAATGGGTCGGGACGGAGAATAACTATGGCTACACCTTC
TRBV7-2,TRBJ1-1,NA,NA,CASSFGGVTEAFF,TGTGCCAGCAGCTTCGGGGGGGTCACTGAAGCTTTCTTT
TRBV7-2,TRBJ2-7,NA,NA,CASSFDSFYSYEQYF,TGTGCCAGCAGCTTTGACAGCTTCTACTCCTACGAGCAGTACTTC
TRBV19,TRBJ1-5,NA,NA,CASRQSGVGNQPQHF,TGTGCCAGTAGACAGTCAGGGGTGGGCAATCAGCCCCAGCATTTT
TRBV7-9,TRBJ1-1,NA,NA,CASSLPREGGRRAYTEAFF,TGTGCCAGCAGCTTACCTCGGGAGGGCGGACGGCGGGCGTACACTGAAGCTTTCTTT
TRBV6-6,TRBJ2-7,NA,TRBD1,CASSPMGQYYEQYF,TGTGCCAGCAGTCCCATGGGACAGTACTACGAGCAGTACTTC
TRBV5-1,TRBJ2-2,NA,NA,CASSIPQVPPPSPGELFF,TGCGCCAGCAGCATACCCCAGGTTCCGCCACCTAGCCCCGGGGAGCTGTTTTTT
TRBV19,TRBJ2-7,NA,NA,CASSIRDEQYF,TGTGCCAGTAGTATCCGAGACGAGCAGTACTTC
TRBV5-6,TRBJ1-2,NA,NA,CASSLLAVGWPYGYTF,TGTGCCAGCAGCTTGTTGGCGGTCGGTTGGCCCTATGGCTACACCTTC
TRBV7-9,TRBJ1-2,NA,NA,CASSPDRDGYTF,TGTGCCAGCAGCCCAGACCGGGATGGCTACACCTTC
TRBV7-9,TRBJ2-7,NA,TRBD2,CASSLDSSGRKESYEQYF,TGTGCCAGCAGCTTAGATTCTAGCGGGAGGAAAGAATCCTACGAGCAGTACTTC
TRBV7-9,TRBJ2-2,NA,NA,CASILGAGELFF,TGTGCCAGCATCTTGGGGGCCGGGGAGCTGTTTTTT
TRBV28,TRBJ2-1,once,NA,CASSLRVANLEQFF,TGTGCCAGCAGTCTCAGGGTTGCGAATCTTGAGCAGTTCTTC
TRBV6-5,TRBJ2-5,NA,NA,CASSSDNHQETQYF,TGTGCCAGCAGTTCCGACAACCACCAAGAGACCCAGTACTTC